Below, 19 T cell receptor beta chains from the same sample are listed, as sequenced in a study of glioma-infiltrating T cells after dendritic cell vaccination. The method was immunoSEQ multiplex PCR; TCRdb's version includes in-frame clones alone and lacks a portion of them. The sample gives tens of thousands of clones, roughly 87% of which show up once; under 2.5% is in the top ten. The material was blood, obtained before dendritic cell vaccination. These TCRs come from a human donor with glioblastoma.

This clone has just one count. The genes are TRBV5-1 and TRBJ2-3; tentative D call: TRBD1 (6 bases). V lost 2 bases to trimming and J lost 1 base, with 23 bases between them. The CDR3 is 19 residues long. Germline V lookup: CDR1 SGHRS, CDR2 YFSETQ. The CDR3 here is CASSLAGTQSSPRTDTQYF. DNA of the CDR3: TGCGCCAGCAGCTTAGCCGGGACACAGAGTTCACCCCGCACAGATACGCAGTATTTT.

This clone was recorded a few times. The rearrangement uses TRBV19 and TRBJ2-3; possible D gene TRBD2, 5 bases. Between the trimmed V and J ends, which lost 1 base and 0 bases, there was a span of 8 bases. Germline V gives CDR1 LNHDA, CDR2 SQIVND (reference sequence). This CDR3 is 15 amino acids long. The CDR3 here is CASSIVGGSTDTQYF. CDR3 coding DNA: TGTGCCAGTAGTATAGTTGGCGGGAGCACAGATACGCAGTATTTT.

The chain recombines TRBV5-6 with TRBJ1-6, with D possibly matching TRBD1 (5 bases). Germline CDR1 reads SGHDT; CDR2 reads YYEEEE. CDR3 length: 15 residues. Trimming stripped 4 bases from V and 6 bases from J, with 14 bases between. Here the CDR3 reads CASSPIHRTNSPLHF. CDR3 in DNA: TGTGCCAGCAGCCCGATCCACAGGACTAATTCACCCCTCCACTTT. Using reference TRBV5-6 and TRBJ1-6 for the parts outside the CDR3, the full variable domain is DAGVTQSPTHLIKTRGQQVTLRCSPKSGHDTVSWYQQALGQGPQFIFQYYEEEERQRGNFPDRFSGHQFPNYSSELNVNALLLGDSALYLCASSPIHRTNSPLHFGNGTRLTVT.

The chain recombines TRBV5-4 with TRBJ2-3, with 10 bases fitting TRBD2. The J segment lost 4 bases and the V segment lost 4 bases, leaving 6 bases of the junction unmatched. The CDR3 is made up of 15 amino acids. The germline V gene has CDR1 SGHNT and CDR2 YYREEE (reference sequence). In DNA, the CDR3 is TGTGCCAGCAGCCAAGATAGCGGGGGGCCAGATACGCAGTATTTT. Residues: CASSQDSGGPDTQYF. Looking up the rest from reference TRBV5-4 and TRBJ2-3 gives the full variable domain: ETGVTQSPTHLIKTRGQQVTLRCSSQSGHNTVSWYQQALGQGPQFIFQYYREEENGRGNFPPRFSGLQFPNYSSELNVNALELDDSALYLCASSQDSGGPDTQYFGPGTRLTVL.

The CDR3 DNA follows: TGTGCCAGCAGGATCCAGCGGGGCACAGATACGCAGTATTTT. Translated: CASRIQRGTDTQYF. This chain connects TRBV6-1 to TRBJ2-3; D perhaps matches TRBD2 (6 bases). The germline gives CDR1 MNHNS, CDR2 SASEGT. This CDR3 has 14 residues. V gave up 6 bases and J gave up 1 base, with 11 bases separating them.

This clone was recorded a few times. This chain links TRBV7-8 with TRBJ1-3; D uncertain. Germline V gene lookup returns CDR1 SGHVS and CDR2 FQNEAQ. The length of the CDR3 is 13 residues. Deletions cut 4 bases from V and 0 bases from J, with 4 bases between. Here the CDR3 DNA reads TGTGCCAGCAGCTCGTTCTCTGGAAACACCATATATTTT. Its translation: CASSSFSGNTIYF.

The chain links TRBV27 to TRBJ2-1; D is undetermined. Germline V gene sequence: CDR1 MNHEY, CDR2 SMNVEV (reference sequence). CDR3 length: 15 amino acids. The germline V and J ends were trimmed by 5 bases and 1 base, with 12 bases remaining between them. CDR3 residues: CASSPTTGSYNEQFF. CDR3 DNA: TGTGCCAGCAGTCCAACTACTGGGTCCTACAATGAGCAGTTCTTC.

The V and J genes are TRBV11-2 and TRBJ2-2, with 8 bases that match TRBD1. The CDR3 runs 15 residues. Germline trimming cut 5 bases from V and 2 bases from J; bases unmatched to any gene: 4. Looked up from germline, CDR1 is SGHAT and CDR2 is FQNNGV. CDR3 amino acids: CASSGRGLNTGELFF. CDR3 DNA: TGTGCCAGCAGCGGCAGGGGGCTCAACACCGGGGAGCTGTTTTTT.

The J gene is TRBJ1-5, the V gene TRBV29-1; D possibly corresponds to TRBD1 (5 bases). The CDR3 sequence is 17 residues long. V was cut by 6 bases and J by 1 base, with 22 bases left in between. In germline, CDR1 is SQVTM, CDR2 ANQGSEA. This CDR3 reads CSVRFRDYGGSNQPQHF. The CDR3 DNA is TGCAGCGTCAGATTTCGCGACTACGGGGGGAGCAATCAGCCCCAGCATTTT.

The chain combines TRBV2 with TRBJ1-2; a possible D gene is TRBD1 (6 bases). Germline V CDR1 and CDR2: SNHLY, FYNNEI. This CDR3 region has 11 residues. V lost 8 bases to trimming and J lost 8 bases, with 12 bases between them. CDR3 sequence (DNA): TGTGCCAGCTCGGGGGGGGGCGGCTACACCTTC. Translated, it gives CASSGGGGYTF. The full variable domain, completed using reference TRBV2 and TRBJ1-2, is EPEVTQTPSHQVTQMGQEVILRCVPISNHLYFYWYRQILGQKVEFLVSFYNNEISEKSEIFDDQFSVERPDGSNFTLKIRSTKLEDSAMYFCASSGGGGYTFGSGTRLTVV.

The DNA for the CDR3 is TGCGCCAGCAGGGTAGCTAACTATGGCTACACCTTC. Translation gives CASRVANYGYTF. The V call is TRBV5-1, the J call TRBJ1-2; no definite D call. Germline V gives CDR1 SGHRS, CDR2 YFSETQ. This CDR3 spans 12 amino acids. V was cut by 5 bases and J by 0 bases, with 5 bases left in between.

V gene TRBV27 combines with J gene TRBJ1-2, with TRBD1 matching over 8 bases. Germline CDR1 and CDR2: MNHEY and SMNVEV (reference sequence). The ends lost 6 bases at V and 2 bases at J; junction bases unmatched: 2. The CDR3 runs 13 residues. In nucleotides, the CDR3 is TGTGCCAGCAGACGACAGGGGAACTATGGCTACACCTTC. It is translated as CASRRQGNYGYTF.

This clone was found a few times. The chain has TRBV6-1 and TRBJ2-5; 8 bases map to TRBD1. The CDR3 extends over 15 amino acids. Trimming removed 0 bases from V and 4 bases from J; junction bases left unmatched: 4. CDR1 and CDR2 from the germline V gene are MNHNS and SASEGT. The DNA of the CDR3 is TGTGCCAGCAGTGAAGCGCTTACAGGGGGAGAGACCCAGTACTTC. This gives the protein CASSEALTGGETQYF.

The chain employs TRBV9 and TRBJ2-5; TRBD2 agrees at 8 bases. The germline gives CDR1 SGDLS, CDR2 YYNGEE. Germline trimming cut 4 bases from V and 2 bases from J; bases unmatched to any gene: 7. The CDR3 covers 15 residues. CDR3 nucleotide sequence: TGTGCCAGCAGCCCGCAGACTAGCGTACAAGAGACCCAGTACTTC. As protein: CASSPQTSVQETQYF.

The V call is TRBV30, the J call TRBJ2-3, with D possibly being TRBD2 (5 bases). The CDR3 totals 13 residues. Germline loops: CDR1 GTSNPN, CDR2 SVGIG (reference sequence). In nucleotides, the CDR3 is TGTGCTCGGGAAAATGGCGGCACAGATACGCAGTATTTT. Its translation is CARENGGTDTQYF. Variable domain in full (rest from reference TRBV30 and TRBJ2-3): SQTIHQWPATLVQPVGSPLSLECTVEGTSNPNLYWYRQAAGRGLQLLFYSVGIGQISSEVPQNLSASRPQDRQFILSSKKLLLSDSGFYLCARENGGTDTQYFGPGTRLTVL.

In its sample, this clone was seen once. The CDR3 sequence is CASSLDVTTLYEQYV. The CDR3 DNA reads as TGTGCCAGCAGCTTAGATGTGACTACCTTATACGAGCAGTACGTC. This chain joins TRBV7-8 and TRBJ2-7; D may be TRBD2 (5 bases). The CDR3 spans 15 residues. CDR1 SGHVS and CDR2 FQNEAQ come from the germline V gene. Between the trimmed V and J ends, which lost 1 base and 4 bases, there was a span of 14 bases.

The rearrangement joins TRBV14 to TRBJ2-1; 9 positions agree with TRBD1. The V gene's germline CDR1 is SGHDN and CDR2 FVKESK. After removal of 5 bases from V and 7 bases from J, the junction contained 12 bases not matched to a gene. CDR3 size: 16 residues. The CDR3 loop reads CASSGAGTGFMNEQFF. CDR3 DNA sequence: TGTGCCAGCAGCGGAGCAGGGACAGGGTTTATGAATGAGCAGTTCTTC.

This clone was picked up a small number of times. V usage is TRBV4-1 and J usage is TRBJ1-4, with 8 bases matching TRBD1. J gave up 7 bases and V 4 bases, and 8 bases lay outside the gene matches. The CDR3 extends over 15 amino acids. The germline CDR1 and CDR2 sequences are MGHRA and YSYEKL. The CDR3 coding sequence is TGCGCCAGCAGCCGATCCGGGACAGGTCGTGAAAAACTGTTTTTT. Translation: CASSRSGTGREKLFF.

The chain joins TRBV29-1 to TRBJ2-2; 8 nucleotides agree with TRBD1. V gave up 4 bases and J gave up 4 bases; unmatched junction bases: 5. CDR1 and CDR2 (germline): SQVTM, ANQGSEA. This CDR3 contains 14 residues. The CDR3 sequence is CSVVDRGRTGELFF. The CDR3 nucleotides read TGCAGCGTTGTCGACAGGGGTCGCACCGGGGAGCTGTTTTTT.